Listed below are T cell receptor beta chains from one sample, sequenced in a study of blood T cells in healthy people across ages. TCRdb used MiXCR to reprocess the 5' RACE reads, holding one entry per CDR3 protein. The sample has fewer than 800,000 distinct CDR3 sequences, around 48% seen once. Sequenced: blood. The receptors shown here come from a woman aged 60 to 75 in good health. Each CDR3 is given without its conserved first and last residue. Not every row has a clone size; where given, it reads once, few, many or a size class.

NA 13 TRBV7-9 ASSLTETGSYEQY
NA 10 TRBV5-1 ASSGSLSGQY
few 13 TRBV4-1 ASSQGLAGSGEQY
few 16 TRBV25-1 ASSEFLGRDHSYNEQF
NA 13 TRBV6-5 ASTKNQDLAYEQY
NA 12 TRBV20-1 SASGLARRETQY
few 11 TRBV3-1 ASSQASRTEAF
NA 11 TRBV9 ASSGRIGETQY
NA 12 TRBV20-1 SAYLEGLLYEQY
NA 13 TRBV7-2 ASSPPSGSSETQY
NA 11 TRBV10-3 AITYSEYNGQF
NA 11 TRBV21-1 ASSKEGASGYT
NA 15 TRBV29-1 SPSPVTTSGRTYEQY
NA 13 TRBV20-1 SARDLARTGATQF
few 12 TRBV20-1 SARDGLVTTTQY
NA 11 TRBV24-1 ATSDSWGLGYT
few 11 TRBV30 AWRGGGGTEAF